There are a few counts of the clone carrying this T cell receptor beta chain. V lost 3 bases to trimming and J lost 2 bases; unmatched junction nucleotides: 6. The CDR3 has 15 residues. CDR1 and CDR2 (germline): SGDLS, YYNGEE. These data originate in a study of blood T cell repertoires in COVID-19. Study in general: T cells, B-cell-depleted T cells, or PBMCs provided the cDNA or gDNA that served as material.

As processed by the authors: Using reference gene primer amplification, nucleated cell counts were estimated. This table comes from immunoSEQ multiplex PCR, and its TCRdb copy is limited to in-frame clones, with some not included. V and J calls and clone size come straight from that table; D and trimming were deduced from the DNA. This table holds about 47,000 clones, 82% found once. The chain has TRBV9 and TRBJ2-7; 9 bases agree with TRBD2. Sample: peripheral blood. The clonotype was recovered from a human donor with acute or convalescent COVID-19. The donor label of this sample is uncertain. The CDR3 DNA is TGTGCCAGCAGCGCAGGGACTAGCTTAACCTACGAGCAGTACTTC. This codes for CASSAGTSLTYEQYF. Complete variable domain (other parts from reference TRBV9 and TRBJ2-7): DSGVTQTPKHLITATGQRVTLRCSPRSGDLSVYWYQQSLDQGLQFLIQYYNGEERAKGNILERFSAQQFPDLHSELNLSSLELGDSALYFCASSAGTSLTYEQYFGPGTRLTVT.